This entry lists 5 T cell receptor beta chains sequenced from one sample in a study of T cell responses to AZD1222 COVID-19 vaccine. Profiled with immunoSEQ multiplex PCR; TCRdb holds only in-frame clones, not every one. The table lists roughly 93,000 clones, roughly 89% of them singletons. Material: peripheral blood, obtained on day 0 of MenACWY control vaccination. The receptors here all came from an adult in good health.

The rearrangement joins TRBV18 to TRBJ1-5; D unresolved. Trimming removed 3 bases at V and 4 bases at J, with 13 bases between. The CDR3 sequence is 15 residues long. The germline gives CDR1 KGHSH, CDR2 LQKENI. The CDR3 DNA reads as TGTGCCAGCTCACCTACGGAGAACCCAAATCAGCCCCAGCATTTT. Translating it yields CASSPTENPNQPQHF.

V usage is TRBV11-2 and J usage is TRBJ2-7; the D gene is possibly TRBD2 (5 bases). There are 15 residues in the CDR3. Per germline, CDR1 SGHAT and CDR2 FQNNGV. V was shortened by 6 bases and J by 4 bases, with 19 bases between the two germline ends. The CDR3 sequence is CASRNLGSGRYEQYF. The DNA of the CDR3 is TGTGCCAGCAGGAACTTGGGATCGGGGAGATACGAGCAGTACTTC.

This chain uses TRBV19 with TRBJ1-1; a weak D match, TRBD1 (5 bases). With 2 bases removed from V and 5 bases from J, the gap between germline ends came to 15 bases. CDR3 length: 15 residues. The germline CDR1 and CDR2 sequences are LNHDA and SQIVND (reference sequence). As DNA, the CDR3 is TGTGCCAGTAGTATATCCCCAAGAGCAGGGACTGAAGCTTTCTTT. Protein: CASSISPRAGTEAFF.

The chain links TRBV5-4 to TRBJ2-5; TRBD2 matches 11 bases. This CDR3 has 14 residues. Germline V gene sequence: CDR1 SGHNT, CDR2 YYREEE (reference sequence). After removal of 2 bases from V and 3 bases from J, the junction contained 0 bases not matched to a gene. Here the CDR3 DNA reads TGTGCCAGCAGCTTACTAGCGGGGGAAGAGACCCAGTACTTC. Protein product: CASSLLAGEETQYF. Looking up the rest from reference TRBV5-4 and TRBJ2-5 gives the full variable domain: ETGVTQSPTHLIKTRGQQVTLRCSSQSGHNTVSWYQQALGQGPQFIFQYYREEENGRGNFPPRFSGLQFPNYSSELNVNALELDDSALYLCASSLLAGEETQYFGPGTRLLVL.

This chain uses TRBV18 with TRBJ1-3, with D possibly being TRBD1 (5 bases). The CDR3 totals 15 residues. Deletions cut 0 bases from V and 2 bases from J, with 8 bases between. Germline CDR1 and CDR2: KGHSH and LQKENI. The CDR3: CASSPPGRAGNTIYF. CDR3 nucleotide sequence: TGTGCCAGCTCACCACCCGGCAGGGCTGGAAACACCATATATTTT.